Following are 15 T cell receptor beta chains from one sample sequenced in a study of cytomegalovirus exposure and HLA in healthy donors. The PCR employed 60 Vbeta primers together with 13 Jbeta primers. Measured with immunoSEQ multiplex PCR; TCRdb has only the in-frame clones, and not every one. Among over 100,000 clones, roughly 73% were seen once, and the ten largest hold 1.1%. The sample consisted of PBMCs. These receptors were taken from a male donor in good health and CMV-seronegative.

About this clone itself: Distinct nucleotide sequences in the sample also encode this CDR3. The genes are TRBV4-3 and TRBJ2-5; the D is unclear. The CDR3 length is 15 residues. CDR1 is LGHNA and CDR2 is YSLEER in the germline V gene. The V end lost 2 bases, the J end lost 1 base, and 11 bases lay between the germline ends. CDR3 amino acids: CASSQRSGSQETQYF. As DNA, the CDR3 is TGCGCCAGCAGCCAAAGATCCGGGTCCCAAGAGACCCAGTACTTC.

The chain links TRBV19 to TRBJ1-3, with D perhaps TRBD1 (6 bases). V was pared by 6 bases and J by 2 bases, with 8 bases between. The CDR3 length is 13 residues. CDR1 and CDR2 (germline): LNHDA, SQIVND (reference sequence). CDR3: CASSRGPGNTIYF. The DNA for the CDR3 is TGTGCCAGTAGCAGGGGACCTGGAAACACCATATATTTT.

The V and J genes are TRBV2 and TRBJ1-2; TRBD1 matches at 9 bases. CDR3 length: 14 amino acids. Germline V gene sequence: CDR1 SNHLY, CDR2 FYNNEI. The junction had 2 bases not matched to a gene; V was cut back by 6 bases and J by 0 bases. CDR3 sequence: CASRRTGANYGYTF. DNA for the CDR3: TGTGCCAGCAGACGGACAGGGGCTAACTATGGCTACACCTTC.

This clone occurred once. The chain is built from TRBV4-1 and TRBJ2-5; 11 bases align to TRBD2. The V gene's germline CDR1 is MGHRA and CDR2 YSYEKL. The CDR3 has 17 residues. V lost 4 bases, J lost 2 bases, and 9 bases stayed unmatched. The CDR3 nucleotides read TGCGCCAGCAGCCCGTTACTAGCGGGGGATGGTCAAGAGACCCAGTACTTC. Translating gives CASSPLLAGDGQETQYF.

The CDR3 DNA reads TGTGCCAGCAGTGCCAGGGGAGATGGGGCCAACGTCCTGACTTTC. Translating it yields CASSARGDGANVLTF. The chain links TRBV6-1 to TRBJ2-6; TRBD1 is a possible D gene (6 bases). The CDR3 extends over 15 amino acids. Germline V gene data show CDR1 as MNHNS and CDR2 as SASEGT. Trimming left V 4 bases short and J 3 bases short, with 10 bases between.

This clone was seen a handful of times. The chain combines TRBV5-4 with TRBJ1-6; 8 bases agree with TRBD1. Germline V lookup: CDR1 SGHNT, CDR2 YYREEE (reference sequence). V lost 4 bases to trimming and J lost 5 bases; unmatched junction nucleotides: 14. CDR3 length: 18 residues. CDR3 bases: TGTGCCAGCAGCCCCAGTGGACAGGGCGGGCCTAATAATTCACCCCTCCACTTT. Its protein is CASSPSGQGGPNNSPLHF. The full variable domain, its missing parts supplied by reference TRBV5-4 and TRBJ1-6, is ETGVTQSPTHLIKTRGQQVTLRCSSQSGHNTVSWYQQALGQGPQFIFQYYREEENGRGNFPPRFSGLQFPNYSSELNVNALELDDSALYLCASSPSGQGGPNNSPLHFGNGTRLTVT.

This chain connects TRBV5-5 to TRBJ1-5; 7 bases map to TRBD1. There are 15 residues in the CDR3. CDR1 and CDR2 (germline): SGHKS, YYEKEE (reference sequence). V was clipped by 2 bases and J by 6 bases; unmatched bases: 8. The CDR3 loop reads CASSLRQGERQPQHF. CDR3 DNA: TGTGCCAGCAGCTTACGACAGGGAGAACGTCAGCCCCAGCATTTT.

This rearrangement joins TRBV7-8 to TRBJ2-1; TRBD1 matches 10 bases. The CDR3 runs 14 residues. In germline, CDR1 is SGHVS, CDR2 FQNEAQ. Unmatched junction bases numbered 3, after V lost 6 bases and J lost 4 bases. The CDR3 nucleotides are TGTGCCAGCAGGACAGGGGGCGCTTACAATGAGCAGTTCTTC. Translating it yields CASRTGGAYNEQFF.

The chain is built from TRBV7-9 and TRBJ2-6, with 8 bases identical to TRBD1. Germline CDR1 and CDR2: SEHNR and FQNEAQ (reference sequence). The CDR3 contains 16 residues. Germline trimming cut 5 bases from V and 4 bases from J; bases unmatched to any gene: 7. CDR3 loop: CASSRQDRAGANVLTF. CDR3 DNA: TGTGCCAGCAGCCGGCAGGACAGGGCCGGGGCCAACGTCCTGACTTTC. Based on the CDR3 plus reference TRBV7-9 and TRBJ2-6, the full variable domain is DTGVSQNPRHKITKRGQNVTFRCDPISEHNRLYWYRQTLGQGPEFLTYFQNEAQLEKSRLLSDRFSAERPKGSFSTLEIQRTEQGDSAMYLCASSRQDRAGANVLTFGAGSRLTVL.

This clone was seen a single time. In DNA, the CDR3 is TGTGCCAGCAGCCCCGGGCGGGTTGGTATGCGCGCTTTCTTT. Its protein is CASSPGRVGMRAFF. V is TRBV7-2 and J is TRBJ1-1; D call uncertain. The CDR3 has 14 residues. Looked up from germline, CDR1 is SGHTA and CDR2 is FQGNSA. With 5 bases removed from V and 11 bases from J, the gap between germline ends came to 21 bases.

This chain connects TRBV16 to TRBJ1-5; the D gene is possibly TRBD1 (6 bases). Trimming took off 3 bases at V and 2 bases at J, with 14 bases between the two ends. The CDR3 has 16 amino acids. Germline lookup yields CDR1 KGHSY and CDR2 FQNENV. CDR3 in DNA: TGTGCCAGCAGCCAGGGAGGGGGAGTCGGCAATCAGCCCCAGCATTTT. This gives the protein CASSQGGGVGNQPQHF.

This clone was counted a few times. The CDR3 protein is CASSQVIGGASLFSEAFF. The CDR3 region has the DNA TGCGCCAGCAGCCAAGTGATTGGGGGCGCGAGCCTTTTCTCTGAAGCTTTCTTT. V usage is TRBV4-1 and J usage is TRBJ1-1; D perhaps matches TRBD1 (6 bases). Trimming cost V 1 base and J 6 bases, with 24 bases left between them. Germline lookup yields CDR1 MGHRA and CDR2 YSYEKL. The CDR3 covers 18 residues.

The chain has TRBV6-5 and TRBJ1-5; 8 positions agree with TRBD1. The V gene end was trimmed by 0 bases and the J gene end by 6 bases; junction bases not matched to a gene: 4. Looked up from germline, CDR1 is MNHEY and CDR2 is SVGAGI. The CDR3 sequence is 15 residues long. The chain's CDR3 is CASSYSGQGGQPQHF. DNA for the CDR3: TGTGCCAGCAGTTACTCAGGACAGGGAGGTCAGCCCCAGCATTTT.

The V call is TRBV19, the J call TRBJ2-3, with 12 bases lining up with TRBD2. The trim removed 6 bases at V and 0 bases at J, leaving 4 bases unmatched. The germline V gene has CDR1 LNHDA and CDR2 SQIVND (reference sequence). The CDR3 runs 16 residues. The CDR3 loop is CASRTSGGLSTDTQYF. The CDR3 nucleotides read TGTGCCAGTAGAACTAGCGGGGGGCTGAGCACAGATACGCAGTATTTT.

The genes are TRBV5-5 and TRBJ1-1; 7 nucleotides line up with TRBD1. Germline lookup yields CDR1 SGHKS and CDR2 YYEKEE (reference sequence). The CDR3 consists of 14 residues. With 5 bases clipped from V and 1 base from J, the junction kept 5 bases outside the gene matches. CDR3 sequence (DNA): TGTGCCAGCAGTCGAACAGGGGAGAACACTGAAGCTTTCTTT. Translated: CASSRTGENTEAFF.